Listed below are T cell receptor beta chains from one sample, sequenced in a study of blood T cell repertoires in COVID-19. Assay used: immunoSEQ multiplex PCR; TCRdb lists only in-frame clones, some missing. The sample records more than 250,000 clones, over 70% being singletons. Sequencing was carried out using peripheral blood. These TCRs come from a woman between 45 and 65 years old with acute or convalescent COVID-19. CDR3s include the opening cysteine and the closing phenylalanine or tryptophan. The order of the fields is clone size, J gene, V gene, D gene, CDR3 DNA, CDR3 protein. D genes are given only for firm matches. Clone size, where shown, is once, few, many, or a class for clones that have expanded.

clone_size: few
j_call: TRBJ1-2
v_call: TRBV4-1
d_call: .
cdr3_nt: TGCGCCAGCAGCCAAGAACAGGGATTTAACTATGGCTACACCTTC
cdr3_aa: CASSQEQGFNYGYTF

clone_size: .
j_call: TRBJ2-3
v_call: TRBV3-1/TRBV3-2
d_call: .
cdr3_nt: TGTGCCAGCAGCCAAGATTTCGGGGTCACAGATACGCAGTATTTT
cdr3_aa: CASSQDFGVTDTQYF

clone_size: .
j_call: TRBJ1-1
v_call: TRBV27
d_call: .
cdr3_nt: TGTGCCAGCAGTTATGGAGGGAACACTGAAGCTTTCTTT
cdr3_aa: CASSYGGNTEAFF

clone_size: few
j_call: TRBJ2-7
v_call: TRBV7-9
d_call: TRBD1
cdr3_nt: TGTGCCAGCAGCACTGACAGGGACGAGCAGTACTTC
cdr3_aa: CASSTDRDEQYF

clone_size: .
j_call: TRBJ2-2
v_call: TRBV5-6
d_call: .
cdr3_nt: TGTGCCAGCAGCTTTTTCAGACTGGGAGGCACCGGGGAGCTGTTTTTT
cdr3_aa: CASSFFRLGGTGELFF

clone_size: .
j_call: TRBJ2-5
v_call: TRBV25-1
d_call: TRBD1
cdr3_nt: TGTGCCAGCAGTGACGACAGGGGCCAAGAGACCCAGTACTTC
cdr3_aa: CASSDDRGQETQYF

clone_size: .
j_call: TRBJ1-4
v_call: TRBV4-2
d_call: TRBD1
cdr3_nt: TGTGCCAGCAGCCAAGATCCCGGGACAGTTCGTGAAAAACTGTTTTTT
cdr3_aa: CASSQDPGTVREKLFF

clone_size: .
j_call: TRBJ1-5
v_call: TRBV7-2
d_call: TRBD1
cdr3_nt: TGTGCCAGCAGCTTCGGGACAGCAAATCAGCCCCAGCATTTT
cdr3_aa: CASSFGTANQPQHF

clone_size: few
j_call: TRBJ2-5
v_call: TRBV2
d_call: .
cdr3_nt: TGTGCCAGCAGTGAAGAAAGGGGGGGCTCAGAGACCCAGTACTTC
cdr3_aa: CASSEERGGSETQYF

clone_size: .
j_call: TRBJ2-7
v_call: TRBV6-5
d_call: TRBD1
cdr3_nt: TGTGCCAGCAGGAGGACAGGGTTGGTCCACGAGCAGTACTTC
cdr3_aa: CASRRTGLVHEQYF

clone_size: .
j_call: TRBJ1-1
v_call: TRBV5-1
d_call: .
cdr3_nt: TGCGCCAGCAGCTTGGCCCTAGACAGTCTGAACACTGAAGCTTTCTTT
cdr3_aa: CASSLALDSLNTEAFF

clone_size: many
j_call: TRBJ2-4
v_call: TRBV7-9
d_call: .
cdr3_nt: TGTGCCAGCAGCTTAAGACAGTTAAAAAACATTCAGTACTTC
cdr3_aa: CASSLRQLKNIQYF

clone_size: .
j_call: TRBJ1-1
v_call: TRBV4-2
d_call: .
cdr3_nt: TGTGCCAGCAGCCAAGATAACCGCCCCTCGAACATGGAAGCTTTCTTT
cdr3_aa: CASSQDNRPSNMEAFF

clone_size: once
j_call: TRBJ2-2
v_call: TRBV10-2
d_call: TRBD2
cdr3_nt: TGCGCCAGCAGGGCACTAGCGGGGGCCTACACCGGGGAGCTGTTTTTT
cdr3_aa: CASRALAGAYTGELFF

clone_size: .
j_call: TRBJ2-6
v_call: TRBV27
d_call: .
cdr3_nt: TGTGCCAGCAGTCGAACAGGGTCTGGGGCCAACGTCCTGACTTTC
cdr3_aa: CASSRTGSGANVLTF

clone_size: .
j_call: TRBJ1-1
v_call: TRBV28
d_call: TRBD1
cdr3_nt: TGTGCCAGCGTTGGGACAGCATACACTGAAGCTTTCTTT
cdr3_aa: CASVGTAYTEAFF

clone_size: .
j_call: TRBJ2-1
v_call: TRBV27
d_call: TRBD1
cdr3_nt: TGTGCCAGCACTACCTCCATAGGGCGACAGGGCCAGAGGGATGAGCAGTTCTTC
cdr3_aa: CASTTSIGRQGQRDEQFF

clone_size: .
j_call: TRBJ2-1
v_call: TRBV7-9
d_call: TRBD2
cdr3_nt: TGTGCCAGCAGCCTCAGACTAGCGGAGGGTGAGCAGTTCTTC
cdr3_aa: CASSLRLAEGEQFF

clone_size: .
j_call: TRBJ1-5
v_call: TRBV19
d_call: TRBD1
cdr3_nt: TGTGCCAGTAGTAGACAGGGGGAATTTAAGCCCCAGCATTTT
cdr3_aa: CASSRQGEFKPQHF

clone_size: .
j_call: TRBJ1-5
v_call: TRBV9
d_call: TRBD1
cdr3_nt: TGTGCCAGCAGCGAGACAGGGGGTTCGGGACAGCCCCAGCATTTT
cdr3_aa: CASSETGGSGQPQHF

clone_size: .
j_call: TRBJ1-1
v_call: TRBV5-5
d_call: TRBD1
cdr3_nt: TGTGCCAGCACCCTCACAGGGGTCGCCGAAGCTTTCTTT
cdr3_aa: CASTLTGVAEAFF

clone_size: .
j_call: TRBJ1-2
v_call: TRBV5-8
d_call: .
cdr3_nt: TGTGCCAGCAGCCAGCAGGTAGAGAGAGTCTACACCTTC
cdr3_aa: CASSQQVERVYTF

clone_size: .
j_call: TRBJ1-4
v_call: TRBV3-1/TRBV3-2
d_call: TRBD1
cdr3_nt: TGTGCCAGCAGCCCCTCAGGAGGGGGCGAGGAAAAACTGTTTTTT
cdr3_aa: CASSPSGGGEEKLFF

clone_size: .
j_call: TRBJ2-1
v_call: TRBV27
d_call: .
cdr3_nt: TGTGCCAGCAGCTTGGGGCGAGGAGAGCAGTTCTTC
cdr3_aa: CASSLGRGEQFF

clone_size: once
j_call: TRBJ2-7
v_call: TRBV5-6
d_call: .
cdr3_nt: TGTGCCAGCAGCTCAAGGTACAGCTCCTACGAGCAGTACTTC
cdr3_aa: CASSSRYSSYEQYF

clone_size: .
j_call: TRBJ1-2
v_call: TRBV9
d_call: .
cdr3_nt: TGTGCCAGCAGGTCGTCCCCCGATGGCTACACCTTC
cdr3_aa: CASRSSPDGYTF

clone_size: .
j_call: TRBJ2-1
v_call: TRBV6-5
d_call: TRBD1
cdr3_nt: TGTGCCAGCAGGGACAGGGGCAATGAGCAGTTCTTC
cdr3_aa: CASRDRGNEQFF

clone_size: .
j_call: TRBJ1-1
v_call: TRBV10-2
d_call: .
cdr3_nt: TGCGCCAGCAGGTTCACCAGGGGTGGTACTGAAGCTTTCTTT
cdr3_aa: CASRFTRGGTEAFF

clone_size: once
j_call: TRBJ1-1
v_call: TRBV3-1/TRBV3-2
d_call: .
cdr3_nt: TGTGCCAGCAGCCTTCAGGGGTTGGCCACTGAAGCTTTCTTT
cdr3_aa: CASSLQGLATEAFF